This T cell receptor (beta chain) was profiled in a study of shared clonotypes between healthy human individuals. Study-level information: The cohort comprised a couple of women and a few men. Their ages spanned 18 to 49 years.

In regard to this clone: What it binds is not known.

The method was immunoSEQ multiplex PCR; TCRdb's version includes in-frame clones alone and lacks a portion of them. The sample includes roughly 2.2 million clones, around 93% of them seen just once. Study-level results: Unshared clonotypes carried lower generation probabilities than those common to all four donors.

There are 14 residues in the CDR3. Germline V gene sequence: CDR1 MDHEN, CDR2 SYDVKM. V shed 5 bases, J shed 4 bases, and the junction held 5 bases outside the gene matches. Material for sequencing was naive CD4+ T cells from PBMCs. The subset here: CD45RA+ positively selected. The receptor comes from a young man in good health. Some clones in this sample may be carry-over from other donors' samples. This sequence joins TRBV28 and TRBJ2-5; 9 nucleotides agree with TRBD1. The CDR3 spells CASSTGGVGETQYF. The CDR3 region has the DNA TGTGCCAGCAGTACAGGGGGCGTCGGAGAGACCCAGTACTTC.